These T cell receptor beta chains were read from a single sample in a study of T cells in Graves' hyperthyroidism and ophthalmopathy. TCRdb re-derived calls from the multiplex PCR reads in MiXCR, one entry per CDR3 protein. The table shows approximately 420,000 distinct CDR3 sequences, with 15% occurring only once. Sequencing used blood. Receptors were obtained from a woman in her twenties or thirties with Graves' hyperthyroidism. Each CDR3 is given with its conserved first and last residue.

TRBJ1-5 TRBV7-9 CASSPGGASSNQPQHF
TRBJ1-1 TRBV15 CATIAGGMNTEAFF
TRBJ2-2 TRBV5-1 CASSLRRSNTGELFF
TRBJ2-1 TRBV20-1 CSASSLGGRGYEQFF
TRBJ1-1 TRBV5-1 CASSLVGRSNTEAFF
TRBJ2-1 TRBV24-1 CATRDVGLAHNEQFF
TRBJ2-1 TRBV11-2 CASSQSTPLYNEQFF
TRBJ2-1 TRBV4-1 CASSQESSGRVNEQFF
TRBJ2-5 TRBV29-1 CSAPSGVWETQYF
TRBJ1-1 TRBV28 CASRPAGLGGGTEAFF
TRBJ2-3 TRBV2 CASSRDKPTDTQYF
TRBJ1-2 TRBV28 CASSLPRGLDGYTF
TRBJ2-3 TRBV7-3 CASSLNGDRANRGSTDTQYF
TRBJ2-1 TRBV4-1 CASSQARYNEQFF
TRBJ2-1 TRBV5-1 CASSSGRSSYSEQFF
TRBJ2-7 TRBV20-1 CSAILAGGFSYEQYF
TRBJ2-1 TRBV20-1 CSAPDRFGGNEQFF
TRBJ2-1 TRBV5-1 CASSLVAGGSNEQFF
TRBJ2-2 TRBV18 CASSPRGQGASSGELFF
TRBJ2-3 TRBV27 CASSLLVHTDTQYF
TRBJ2-2 TRBV25-1 CASSVPGTGELFF
TRBJ1-1 TRBV7-3 CASRPTGVTEAFF
TRBJ2-5 TRBV7-3 CASSLGASGTLHQTQYF
TRBJ2-1 TRBV5-1 CASSLVASGSYNEQFF
TRBJ2-7 TRBV18 CASSSGARGVYEQYF
TRBJ2-5 TRBV11-2 CASRQIRQGKQETQYF
TRBJ2-7 TRBV3-1 CASSPRAAYEQYF
TRBJ2-3 TRBV7-2 CASSFLPDTSGTLGTDTQYF
TRBJ2-7 TRBV5-1 CASSLDRAGEQYF
TRBJ2-3 TRBV12-5 CASGPAGARSTDTQYF
TRBJ2-7 TRBV10-3 CAISELEPKSSYEQYF
TRBJ1-1 TRBV19 CASRAREVGTEAFF
TRBJ2-1 TRBV5-1 CASSLAEGPSEQFF
TRBJ1-4 TRBV29-1 CSVRTGGEKLFF
TRBJ2-1 TRBV11-2 CASRFPIRDMYNEQFF
TRBJ2-7 TRBV19 CASSPGTSAYYEQYF
TRBJ2-1 TRBV5-1 CASSLDGGLGVGNEQFF
TRBJ2-3 TRBV19 CASSIPHRGSTDTQYF
TRBJ2-3 TRBV2 CASSSPGQGYPNPSRDTQYF
TRBJ2-1 TRBV7-2 CASSLHLRVENQFF